This TCR beta chain was retrieved from a study of blood T cell repertoires in COVID-19. Sequencing used immunoSEQ multiplex PCR; TCRdb keeps in-frame clones, though not all of them. The sample carries 200,000 to 250,000 clones, around 88% recorded once. V lost 2 bases to trimming and J lost 5 bases; unmatched junction nucleotides: 17. This CDR3 is built from 18 residues. The germline gives CDR1 WSHSY, CDR2 SAAADI. The gene calls are TRBV10-2 and TRBJ2-5; 7 positions agree with TRBD1. The TCR originated in a woman aged 25 to 39 who had recovered from COVID-19. Sequenced material: peripheral blood. The CDR3 DNA reads TGCGCCAGCAGTGAGGGATTTATGGGGACAGTGAACAGGGAGACCCAGTACTTC. It translates to CASSEGFMGTVNRETQYF.